The 32 T cell receptor beta chains in this list originate from one sample, sequenced in a study of blood T cell repertoires in COVID-19. Sequencing used immunoSEQ multiplex PCR; TCRdb keeps in-frame clones, though not all of them. The top ten hold around 9% of the sample, which has more than 65,000 clones, more than 75% seen once. The sample consisted of peripheral blood. These receptors were collected from a human donor in a cohort sampled during active COVID-19.

The chain carries TRBV12-3 or TRBV12-4 and TRBJ1-1; no definite D call. V was trimmed by 3 bases and J by 6 bases, leaving 5 bases between them. CDR3 length: 11 residues. The CDR3: CASSFGPEAFF. In DNA form, the CDR3 reads TGTGCCAGCAGTTTTGGGCCTGAAGCTTTCTTT.

V and J are TRBV28 and TRBJ1-1; D is perhaps TRBD1 (5 bases). CDR1 and CDR2 from the germline V gene are MDHEN and SYDVKM. CDR3 length equals 13 residues. With 5 bases removed from V and 4 bases from J, the gap between germline ends came to 11 bases. The CDR3 coding sequence is TGTGCCAGCAGTCGCGGGGGTAGCACTGAAGCTTTCTTT. It encodes CASSRGGSTEAFF.

The DNA of the CDR3 is TGTGCCAGCAGCTCACTAGCGGGGGGGCAAGCTGAGCAGTTCTTC. The encoded protein is CASSSLAGGQAEQFF. The V and J genes are TRBV7-7 and TRBJ2-1; TRBD2 aligns across 13 bases. After removal of 4 bases from V and 9 bases from J, the junction contained 6 bases not matched to a gene. The germline V gene has CDR1 SSHAT and CDR2 FNYEAQ (reference sequence). The CDR3 is 15 amino acids.

This clone is a singleton in its sample. The rearrangement links TRBV7-2 to TRBJ1-1; D remains ambiguous. The CDR3 sequence is 12 residues long. Germline-derived CDR1 and CDR2 are SGHTA and FQGNSA. V was trimmed by 7 bases and J by 5 bases, leaving 11 bases between them. CDR3 in amino acids: CASTPAGTEAFF. The CDR3 coding sequence is TGTGCCAGCACCCCGGCGGGTACTGAAGCTTTCTTT.

This chain uses TRBV19 with TRBJ2-6; 9 positions agree with TRBD1. The CDR3 runs to 16 residues. Per the germline V gene, CDR1 is LNHDA and CDR2 is SQIVND (reference sequence). V lost 7 bases, J lost 4 bases, and 8 bases stayed unmatched. CDR3 in amino acids: CASNTGTGPGANVLTF. The CDR3 DNA sequence: TGTGCCAGTAACACCGGGACAGGGCCCGGGGCCAACGTCCTGACTTTC.

The V call is TRBV27, the J call TRBJ2-7, with 7 bases lining up with TRBD2. Germline V gives CDR1 MNHEY, CDR2 SMNVEV (reference sequence). CDR3 size: 15 residues. J gave up 3 bases and V 2 bases, and 7 bases lay outside the gene matches. The CDR3 nucleotides read TGTGCCAGCAGTTTAGTCTGGGGAGGGGACTACGAGCAGTACTTC. It translates to CASSLVWGGDYEQYF.

The rearrangement links TRBV5-1 to TRBJ1-4, with TRBD1 matching 7 bases. Germline V gene sequence: CDR1 SGHRS, CDR2 YFSETQ. This CDR3 is built from 17 residues. V trimming: 4 bases; J trimming: 0 bases; junction bases outside the gene matches: 9. The CDR3 DNA follows: TGCGCCAGCAGCAAGAGGGACAGCCTTGCAACTAATGAAAAACTGTTTTTT. Protein product: CASSKRDSLATNEKLFF.

This clone was seen a handful of times. This chain uses TRBV3-1 (or the pseudogene TRBV3-2) with TRBJ1-3; TRBD1 matches 8 bases. The CDR3 length is 15 residues. Germline V gene sequence: CDR1 LGHDT, CDR2 YNNKEL (reference sequence). V shed 3 bases, J shed 5 bases, and the junction held 6 bases outside the gene matches. The CDR3, as DNA: TGTGCCAGCAGCCAGGACCCAGGGGGCCGAAACACCATATATTTT. Amino acids: CASSQDPGGRNTIYF.

The chain uses TRBV19 and TRBJ1-2; 7 bases fit TRBD1. In germline, CDR1 is LNHDA, CDR2 SQIVND (reference sequence). CDR3 length: 13 amino acids. V gave up 5 bases and J gave up 7 bases; unmatched junction bases: 7. The CDR3, as DNA: TGTGCCAGTAGTGACCGGACAGGATTTGGCTACACCTTC. Protein: CASSDRTGFGYTF.

The V call is TRBV4-2, the J call TRBJ2-7; perhaps TRBD2 as D (5 bases). Per germline, CDR1 LGHNA and CDR2 YNFKEQ. The V end lost 1 base, the J end lost 4 bases, and 5 bases lay between the germline ends. CDR3 length: 12 residues. For the CDR3, the DNA is TGTGCCAGCAGCCAAGGGGAGTACGAGCAGTACTTC. Protein: CASSQGEYEQYF.

The V call is TRBV7-6, the J call TRBJ2-7, with 7 bases aligning to TRBD1. The CDR3 sequence is 16 residues long. V shed 7 bases, J shed 2 bases, and the junction held 14 bases outside the gene matches. CDR1 SGHVS and CDR2 FNYEAQ come from the germline V gene. The CDR3 loop reads CASTPGITGVPYEQYF. CDR3 nucleotides: TGTGCCAGCACCCCTGGGATTACAGGGGTCCCCTACGAGCAGTACTTC.

This chain connects TRBV6-2 or TRBV6-3 to TRBJ1-1; D remains ambiguous. The CDR3 totals 16 residues. Germline CDR1 and CDR2: MNHEY and SVGEGT. V lost 2 bases and J 0 bases, leaving 13 bases between the germline ends. This CDR3 is CASSYPTQVMNTEAFF. The CDR3 nucleotides are TGTGCCAGCAGTTACCCTACTCAGGTGATGAACACTGAAGCTTTCTTT.

This chain connects TRBV10-3 to TRBJ1-2, with 9 bases fitting TRBD1. The V and J ends lost 6 bases and 6 bases, in that order; junction bases with no gene match: 5. Germline V gene lookup returns CDR1 ENHRY and CDR2 SYGVKD. The CDR3 has 13 amino acids. The CDR3 DNA sequence: TGTGCCATCAGGGACAGGGGATTTGATGGCTACACCTTC. Amino acid sequence: CAIRDRGFDGYTF.

The V call is TRBV18, the J call TRBJ2-1, with D perhaps TRBD2 (7 bases). CDR1 and CDR2 (germline): KGHSH, LQKENI. This CDR3 has 21 amino acids. V lost 5 bases to trimming and J lost 7 bases, with 36 bases between them. Written as DNA, the CDR3 is TGTGCCAGCTCAGTTACGCCGGGGGGCGGACCGGAACCTAACGGGAGGAATGAGCAGTTCTTC. Translation gives CASSVTPGGGPEPNGRNEQFF. The full variable domain, with the rest looked up from reference TRBV18 and TRBJ2-1, is NAGVMQNPRHLVRRRGQEARLRCSPMKGHSHVYWYRQLPEEGLKFMVYLQKENIIDESGMPKERFSAEFPKEGPSILRIQQVVRGDSAAYFCASSVTPGGGPEPNGRNEQFFGPGTRLTVL.

This sequence joins TRBV13 and TRBJ2-7; 10 nucleotides align to TRBD2. This CDR3 is built from 15 residues. The V and J ends lost 5 bases and 3 bases, in that order; junction bases with no gene match: 7. Germline lookup yields CDR1 PRHDT and CDR2 FYEKMQ (reference sequence). CDR3: CASSGSGGPRYEQYF. The CDR3 DNA reads as TGTGCCAGCAGCGGTAGCGGGGGGCCCCGCTACGAGCAGTACTTC.

The chain uses TRBV7-2 and TRBJ2-6, with 7 bases lining up with TRBD1. This CDR3 has 15 residues. The junction had 3 bases not matched to a gene; V was cut back by 7 bases and J by 0 bases. Per germline, CDR1 SGHTA and CDR2 FQGNSA. The CDR3 region has the DNA TGTGCCAGCACGGCAGGGGGCTCTGGGGCCAACGTCCTGACTTTC. Translation: CASTAGGSGANVLTF. Full variable domain (rest looked up from reference TRBV7-2 and TRBJ2-6): GAGVSQSPSNKVTEKGKDVELRCDPISGHTALYWYRQSLGQGLEFLIYFQGNSAPDKSGLPSDRFSAERTGGSVSTLTIQRTQQEDSAVYLCASTAGGSGANVLTFGAGSRLTVL.

The V and J genes are TRBV27 and TRBJ2-7; 9 nucleotides agree with TRBD1. This CDR3 is 15 amino acids long. Trimming at V came to 2 bases and at J to 4 bases, leaving 6 bases not matched to a gene. The germline V gene encodes CDR1 MNHEY and CDR2 SMNVEV (reference sequence). Here the CDR3 reads CASSLQADRGYEQYF. CDR3 nucleotides: TGTGCCAGCAGTTTACAGGCGGACAGGGGTTACGAGCAGTACTTC.

The rearrangement joins TRBV24-1 to TRBJ1-3; TRBD1 matches 12 bases. After removal of 9 bases from V and 10 bases from J, the junction contained 24 bases not matched to a gene. The CDR3 contains 19 residues. CDR1 and CDR2 from the germline V gene are KGHDR and SFDVKD. CDR3 region: CATHFYSWYPPGQGATIYF. The CDR3 nucleotides read TGTGCCACCCACTTTTATTCCTGGTACCCTCCGGGACAGGGGGCGACCATATATTTT.

This chain connects TRBV6-2 or TRBV6-3 to TRBJ2-1; 14 bases are shared with TRBD2. Germline CDR1 and CDR2: MNHEY and SVGEGT. The junction had 3 bases not matched to a gene; V was cut back by 2 bases and J by 6 bases. This CDR3 region has 16 residues. The CDR3 DNA sequence: TGTGCCAGCAGTTACGGGACTAGCGGGGGTACCAATGAGCAGTTCTTC. It yields the protein CASSYGTSGGTNEQFF.

In regard to this clone: This same CDR3 is encoded by further DNA sequences in the sample. J is TRBJ2-7 and V is TRBV9, with 8 bases fitting TRBD2. V lost 2 bases, J lost 1 base, and 2 bases stayed unmatched. CDR1 and CDR2 from the germline V gene are SGDLS and YYNGEE. CDR3 length: 14 residues. The CDR3 loop is CASSVASGSYEQYF. The CDR3 DNA sequence: TGTGCCAGCAGCGTCGCTAGCGGGTCCTACGAGCAGTACTTC.

The chain couples TRBV28 to TRBJ1-5, with D tentatively TRBD1 (5 bases). The CDR3 contains 15 residues. From germline, CDR1 is MDHEN and CDR2 SYDVKM. V was shortened by 4 bases and J by 6 bases, with 16 bases between the two germline ends. The CDR3 DNA reads as TGTGCCAGCAGTTCCAGGGTGTCGGCAGGTCAGCCCCAGCATTTT. This encodes CASSSRVSAGQPQHF.

The rearrangement uses TRBV27 and TRBJ2-7; perhaps TRBD2 as D (6 bases). The CDR3 is 14 amino acids. Germline CDR1 MNHEY, CDR2 SMNVEV (reference sequence). Trimming removed 0 bases at V and 2 bases at J, with 8 bases between. The CDR3 here is CASSLSSGAYEQYF. In DNA, the CDR3 is TGTGCCAGCAGTTTATCGTCGGGGGCCTACGAGCAGTACTTC.

The chain carries TRBV10-2 and TRBJ2-5; 9 bases match TRBD2. This CDR3 region has 17 residues. Germline V gene lookup returns CDR1 WSHSY and CDR2 SAAADI. V lost 3 bases, J lost 4 bases, and 12 bases stayed unmatched. CDR3 protein: CASSDRIAGAPGETQYF. For the CDR3, the DNA is TGCGCCAGCAGTGACCGGATAGCGGGGGCCCCGGGAGAGACCCAGTACTTC.

This sequence joins TRBV9 and TRBJ1-1, with 7 bases that match TRBD1. V lost 0 bases and J lost 5; bases outside the gene matches: 7. CDR1 and CDR2 (germline): SGDLS, YYNGEE. The CDR3 has 15 residues. In DNA form, the CDR3 reads TGTGCCAGCAGCGTAGTTTTAGGGGGCGAAACTGAAGCTTTCTTT. Protein sequence: CASSVVLGGETEAFF.

This clone has just one count. The CDR3 loop reads CAISATDRGTEAFF. The CDR3 nucleotides read TGTGCCATCAGTGCGACCGACAGGGGCACTGAAGCTTTCTTT. The genes are TRBV10-3 and TRBJ1-1; 8 bases map to TRBD1. CDR3 length: 14 amino acids. CDR1 and CDR2 from the germline V gene are ENHRY and SYGVKD. The V segment lost 4 bases and the J segment 4 bases; nucleotides outside the gene matches: 5.

The chain uses TRBV28 and TRBJ1-1, with D hard to call. This CDR3 has 11 residues. The germline CDR1 and CDR2 sequences are MDHEN and SYDVKM. CDR3 loop: CALRTNTEAFF. CDR3 bases: TGTGCTCTTAGAACGAACACTGAAGCTTTCTTT.

This chain joins TRBV7-9 and TRBJ2-7, with D tentatively TRBD1 (7 bases). Per the germline V gene, CDR1 is SEHNR and CDR2 is FQNEAQ (reference sequence). Trimming took off 0 bases at V and 5 bases at J, with 17 bases between the two ends. The CDR3 consists of 16 residues. CDR3 residues: CASSLARGQPGNEQYF. The CDR3 DNA reads TGTGCCAGCAGCTTAGCGCGGGGACAGCCGGGGAACGAGCAGTACTTC.

Written as DNA, the CDR3 is TGTGCCAGCAGCTTAGGGCGATCCGGCGGGGCCTCCGAGCAGTACTTC. Translated, it gives CASSLGRSGGASEQYF. The rearrangement joins TRBV11-2 to TRBJ2-7, with a tentative D call TRBD2 (6 bases). From germline, CDR1 is SGHAT and CDR2 FQNNGV. The V end lost 1 base, the J end lost 6 bases, and 19 bases lay between the germline ends. This CDR3 has 16 amino acids.

The CDR3 region has the DNA TGTGCCAGCAGTTTAAGGGTTTCGGTCTGGGCAGGGGGCCATGGCTACACCTTC. It is translated as CASSLRVSVWAGGHGYTF. The chain couples TRBV28 to TRBJ1-2; 8 bases line up with TRBD1. This CDR3 comprises 18 residues. The trim removed 2 bases at V and 6 bases at J, leaving 17 bases unmatched. Germline V CDR1 and CDR2: MDHEN, SYDVKM.

The rearrangement joins TRBV29-1 to TRBJ1-2; no firm D call. The CDR3 has 14 residues. The V gene lost 5 bases and the J gene lost 5 bases, with 18 bases spanning the gap. Germline V CDR1 and CDR2: SQVTM, ANQGSEA. CDR3 nucleotide sequence: TGCAGCGTTTCCAGTAGCGGGTATGGATATGGCTACACCTTC. Translated, it gives CSVSSSGYGYGYTF.

This rearrangement joins TRBV3-1 (or the pseudogene TRBV3-2) to TRBJ1-1; D not resolved. V dropped 0 bases and J dropped 8 bases, with 19 bases sitting between them. Germline assignment: CDR1 LGHDT and CDR2 YNNKEL (reference sequence). The CDR3 has 16 residues. The DNA for the CDR3 is TGTGCCAGCAGCCAAGAATCAAGGCGCGGCAGACCAGAAGCTTTCTTT. Translated: CASSQESRRGRPEAFF.

J is TRBJ2-7 and V is TRBV6-2 or TRBV6-3, with a tentative D call TRBD2 (6 bases). The V gene's germline CDR1 is MNHEY and CDR2 SVGEGT. V lost 7 bases and J lost 2, with 15 bases in between. The CDR3 extends over 14 amino acids. This CDR3 reads CASTPRESTYEQYF. The CDR3 nucleotides read TGTGCCAGCACCCCGCGGGAATCGACCTACGAGCAGTACTTC.